What follows describes a single T cell receptor beta chain. Its antigen remains unknown. Authors of the study amplified TCR beta CDR3 regions from RNA transcripts. In the first-round RT-PCR of the TCR CDR3, the HTBI primer set was used. MiXCR was run by TCRdb on the multiplex PCR reads, yielding one entry per CDR3 protein. The sample lists nearly 750,000 distinct CDR3 sequences; approximately 40% were seen once. J was trimmed by 3 bases and V by 5 bases; bases with no gene match: 6. Germline V gene data show CDR1 as MNHNY and CDR2 as SVGAGI (reference sequence). This CDR3 has 15 residues. This entry belongs to a study of T cells in Graves' hyperthyroidism and ophthalmopathy. Study-wide results and caveats: A model of 13 V-J pairs discriminated ophthalmopathy from stable hyperthyroidism.

The sample comprised blood. The rearrangement uses TRBV6-6 and TRBJ2-7; 11 nucleotides line up with TRBD1. The TCR comes from a woman in her forties with Graves' hyperthyroidism. The CDR3 DNA reads as TGTGCCAGCAGTGAACCCGGGACAGGGGGCTACGAGCAGTACTTC. This translates into CASSEPGTGGYEQYF.